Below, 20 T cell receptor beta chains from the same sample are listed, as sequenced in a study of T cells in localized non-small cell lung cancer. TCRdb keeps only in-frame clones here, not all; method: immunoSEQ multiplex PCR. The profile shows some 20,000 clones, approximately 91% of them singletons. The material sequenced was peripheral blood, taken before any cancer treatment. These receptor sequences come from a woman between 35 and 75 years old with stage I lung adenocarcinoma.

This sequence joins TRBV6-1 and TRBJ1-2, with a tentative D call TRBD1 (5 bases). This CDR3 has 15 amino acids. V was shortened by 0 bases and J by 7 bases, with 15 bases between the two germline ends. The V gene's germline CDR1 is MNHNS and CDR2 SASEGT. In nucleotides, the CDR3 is TGTGCCAGCAGTGAAGCGCTGGGGAGGGGCCTTGGCTACACCTTC. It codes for CASSEALGRGLGYTF.

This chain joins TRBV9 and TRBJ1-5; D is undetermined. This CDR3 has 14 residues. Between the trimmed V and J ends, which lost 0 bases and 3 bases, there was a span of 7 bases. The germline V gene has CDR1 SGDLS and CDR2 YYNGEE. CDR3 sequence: CASSVGGDNQPQHF. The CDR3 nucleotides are TGTGCCAGCAGCGTAGGAGGAGACAATCAGCCCCAGCATTTT.

CDR3 region: CASYTGGDYGYTF. The CDR3 coding sequence is TGTGCCAGTTACACGGGGGGCGACTATGGCTACACCTTC. This chain uses TRBV6-5 with TRBJ1-2, with D perhaps TRBD1 (6 bases). The germline V and J ends were trimmed by 9 bases and 3 bases, with 14 bases remaining between them. Per germline, CDR1 MNHEY and CDR2 SVGAGI. The CDR3 covers 13 residues.

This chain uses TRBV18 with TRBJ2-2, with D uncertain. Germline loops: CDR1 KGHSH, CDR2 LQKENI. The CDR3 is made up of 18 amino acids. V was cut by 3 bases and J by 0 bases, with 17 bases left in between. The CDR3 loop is CASSPTPPVRTNTGELFF. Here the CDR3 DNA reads TGTGCCAGCTCACCCACCCCCCCTGTCCGGACGAACACCGGGGAGCTGTTTTTT.

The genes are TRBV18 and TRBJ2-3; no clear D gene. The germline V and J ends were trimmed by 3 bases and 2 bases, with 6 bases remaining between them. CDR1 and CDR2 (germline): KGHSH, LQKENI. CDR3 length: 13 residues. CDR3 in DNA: TGTGCCAGCTCACCCCAGTCCACAGATACGCAGTATTTT. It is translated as CASSPQSTDTQYF.

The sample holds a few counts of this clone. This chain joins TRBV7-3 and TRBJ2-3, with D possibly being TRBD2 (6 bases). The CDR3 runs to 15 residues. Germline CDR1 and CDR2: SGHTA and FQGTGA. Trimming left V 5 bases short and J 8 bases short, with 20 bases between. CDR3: CASSPPGLGRGTQYF. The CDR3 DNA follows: TGTGCCAGCAGCCCCCCGGGACTCGGAAGGGGTACGCAGTATTTT.

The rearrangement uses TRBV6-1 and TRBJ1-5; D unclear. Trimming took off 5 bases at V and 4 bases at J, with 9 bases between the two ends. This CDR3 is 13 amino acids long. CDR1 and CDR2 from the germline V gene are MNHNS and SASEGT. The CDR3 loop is CASSWARNQPQHF. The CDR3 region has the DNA TGTGCCAGCAGTTGGGCCAGGAATCAGCCCCAGCATTTT.

The CDR3: CASSLSGEPYNEQFF. The CDR3 DNA follows: TGTGCCAGCAGTTTATCGGGGGAACCGTACAATGAGCAGTTCTTC. The chain couples TRBV27 to TRBJ2-1; D tentatively fits TRBD1 or TRBD2 (5 bases each). CDR3 length: 15 residues. Trimming removed 0 bases at V and 4 bases at J, with 10 bases between. Germline V gives CDR1 MNHEY, CDR2 SMNVEV (reference sequence).

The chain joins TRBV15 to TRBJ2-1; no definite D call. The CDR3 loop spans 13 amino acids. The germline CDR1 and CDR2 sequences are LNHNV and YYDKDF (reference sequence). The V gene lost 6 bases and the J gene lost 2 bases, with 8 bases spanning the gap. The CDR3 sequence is CATSSGPYNEQFF. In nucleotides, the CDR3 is TGTGCCACCAGTTCCGGGCCCTACAATGAGCAGTTCTTC.

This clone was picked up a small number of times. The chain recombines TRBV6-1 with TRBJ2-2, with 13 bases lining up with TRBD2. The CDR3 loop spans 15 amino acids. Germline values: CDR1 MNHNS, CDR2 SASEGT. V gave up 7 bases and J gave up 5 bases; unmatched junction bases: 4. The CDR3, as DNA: TGTGCCAGCATAGCGACTAGCGGGGGGACCGGGGAGCTGTTTTTT. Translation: CASIATSGGTGELFF.

The CDR3 region is CASSYLAGGLSEQYF. As DNA, the CDR3 is TGTGCCAGCAGTTACCTAGCGGGGGGGCTGAGCGAGCAGTACTTC. The chain joins TRBV6-5 to TRBJ2-7, with 12 positions matching TRBD2. V was pared by 2 bases and J by 6 bases, with 5 bases of the junction left unmatched. The length of the CDR3 is 15 residues. The V gene's germline CDR1 is MNHEY and CDR2 SVGAGI.

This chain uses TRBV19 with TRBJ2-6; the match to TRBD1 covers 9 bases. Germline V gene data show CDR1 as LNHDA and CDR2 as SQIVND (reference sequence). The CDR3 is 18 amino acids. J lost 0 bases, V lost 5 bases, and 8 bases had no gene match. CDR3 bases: TGTGCCAGTAGTGTAAGACCGGGACAGGGCTCTGGGGCCAACGTCCTGACTTTC. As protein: CASSVRPGQGSGANVLTF.

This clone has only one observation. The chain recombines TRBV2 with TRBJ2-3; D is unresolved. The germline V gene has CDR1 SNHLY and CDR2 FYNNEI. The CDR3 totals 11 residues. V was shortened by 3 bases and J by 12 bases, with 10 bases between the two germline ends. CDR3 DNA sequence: TGTGCCAGCAGTGACGGGTCCAACCAGTATTTT. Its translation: CASSDGSNQYF.

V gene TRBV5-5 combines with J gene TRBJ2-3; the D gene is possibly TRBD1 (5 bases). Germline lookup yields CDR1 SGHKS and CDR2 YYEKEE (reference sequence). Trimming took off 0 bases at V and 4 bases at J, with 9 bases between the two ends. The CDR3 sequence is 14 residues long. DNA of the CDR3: TGTGCCAGCAGCTTGGTTCAGGGCGCAGATACGCAGTATTTT. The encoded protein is CASSLVQGADTQYF.

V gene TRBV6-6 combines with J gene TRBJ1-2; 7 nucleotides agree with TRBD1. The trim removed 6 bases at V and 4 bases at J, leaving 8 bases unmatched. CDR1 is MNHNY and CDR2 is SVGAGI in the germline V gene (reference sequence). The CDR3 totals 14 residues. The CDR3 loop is CASSTTGEGYGYTF. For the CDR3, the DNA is TGTGCCAGCAGCACAACAGGGGAGGGCTATGGCTACACCTTC.

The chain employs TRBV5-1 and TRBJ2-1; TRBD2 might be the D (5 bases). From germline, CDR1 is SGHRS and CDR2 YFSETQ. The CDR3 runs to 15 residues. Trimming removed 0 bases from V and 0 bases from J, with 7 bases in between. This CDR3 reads CASSLAEGSYNEQFF. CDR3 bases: TGCGCCAGCAGCTTGGCCGAGGGCTCCTACAATGAGCAGTTCTTC.

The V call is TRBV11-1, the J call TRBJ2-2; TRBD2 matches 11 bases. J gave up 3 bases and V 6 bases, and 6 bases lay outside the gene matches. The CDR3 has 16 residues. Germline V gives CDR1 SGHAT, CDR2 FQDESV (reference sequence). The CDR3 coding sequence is TGTGCCAGCAGTTTTCCGGGACTAGCGGACACCGGGGAGCTGTTTTTT. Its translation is CASSFPGLADTGELFF.

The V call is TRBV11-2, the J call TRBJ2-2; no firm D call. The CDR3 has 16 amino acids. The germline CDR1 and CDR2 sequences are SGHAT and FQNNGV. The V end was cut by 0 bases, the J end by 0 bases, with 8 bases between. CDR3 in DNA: TGTGCCAGCAGCTTAGAAGGCATCCCGAACACCGGGGAGCTGTTTTTT. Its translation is CASSLEGIPNTGELFF.

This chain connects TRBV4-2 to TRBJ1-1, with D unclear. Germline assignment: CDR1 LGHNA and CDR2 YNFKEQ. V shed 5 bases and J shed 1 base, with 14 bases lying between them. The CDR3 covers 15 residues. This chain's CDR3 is CASSLDHTPNTEAFF. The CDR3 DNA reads TGTGCCAGCAGCTTGGACCACACCCCGAACACTGAAGCTTTCTTT.

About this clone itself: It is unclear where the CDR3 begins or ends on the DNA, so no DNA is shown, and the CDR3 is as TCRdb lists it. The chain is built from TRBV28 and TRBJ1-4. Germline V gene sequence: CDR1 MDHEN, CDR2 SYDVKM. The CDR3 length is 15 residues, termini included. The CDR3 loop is CASSSSARGEEKLFF.